This TCR beta chain was observed in a study of tumor-infiltrating lymphocytes in localized non-small cell lung cancer. Looking at the study overall: Some samples were collected after neoadjuvant chemotherapy; smokers, never-smokers and several histologies were included. Broader study findings: No T-cell fraction difference was seen between IM1 and IM2 tumors. Not all patients were TCR sequenced, owing to tissue quantity. No link was found between tumor T-cell fraction and recurrence-free survival.

There are 16 residues in the CDR3. Germline V gene lookup returns CDR1 LNHDA and CDR2 SQIVND (reference sequence). V gave up 6 bases and J gave up 8 bases; unmatched junction bases: 14. Repertoires were generated with immunoSEQ multiplex PCR, while TCRdb's copy carries only in-frame clones and drops some. The data show more than 20,000 clones, roughly 66% seen once. As to this clone: Its matching antigen is unknown.

This TCR derives from a human donor with non-small cell lung cancer. The material sequenced was lung tumor tissue. This chain links TRBV19 with TRBJ1-5, with 9 bases identical to TRBD1. CDR3 in DNA: TGTGCCAGTAGAAATTCGGACAGGGGCGCGTGGGAGCCCCAGCATTTT. It translates to CASRNSDRGAWEPQHF.